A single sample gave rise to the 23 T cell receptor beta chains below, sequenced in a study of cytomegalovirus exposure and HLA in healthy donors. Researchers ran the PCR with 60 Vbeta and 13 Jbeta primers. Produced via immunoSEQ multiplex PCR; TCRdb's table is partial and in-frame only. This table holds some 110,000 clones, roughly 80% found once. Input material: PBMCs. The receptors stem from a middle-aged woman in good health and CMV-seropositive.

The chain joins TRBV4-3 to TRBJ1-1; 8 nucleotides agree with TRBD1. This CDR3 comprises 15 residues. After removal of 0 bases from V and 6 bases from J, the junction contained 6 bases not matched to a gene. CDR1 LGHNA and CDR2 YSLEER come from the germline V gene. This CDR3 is CASSQENRGKAEAFF. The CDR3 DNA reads TGCGCCAGCAGCCAAGAAAACAGGGGGAAGGCTGAAGCTTTCTTT.

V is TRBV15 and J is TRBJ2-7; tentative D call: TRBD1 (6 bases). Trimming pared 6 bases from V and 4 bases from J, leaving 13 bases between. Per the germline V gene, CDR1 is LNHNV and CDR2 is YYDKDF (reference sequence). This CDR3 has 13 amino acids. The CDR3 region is CATREAGEYEQYF. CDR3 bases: TGTGCCACCAGGGAGGCAGGGGAATACGAGCAGTACTTC. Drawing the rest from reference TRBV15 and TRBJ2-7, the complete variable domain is DAMVIQNPRYQVTQFGKPVTLSCSQTLNHNVMYWYQQKSSQAPKLLFHYYDKDFNNEADTPDNFQSRRPNTSFCFLDIRSPGLGDTAMYLCATREAGEYEQYFGPGTRLTVT.

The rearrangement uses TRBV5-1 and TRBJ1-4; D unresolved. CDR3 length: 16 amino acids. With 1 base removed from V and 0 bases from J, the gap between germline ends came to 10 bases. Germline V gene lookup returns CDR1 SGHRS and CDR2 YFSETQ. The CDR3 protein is CASSLNSFATNEKLFF. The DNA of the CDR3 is TGCGCCAGCAGCTTGAACAGCTTTGCAACTAATGAAAAACTGTTTTTT.

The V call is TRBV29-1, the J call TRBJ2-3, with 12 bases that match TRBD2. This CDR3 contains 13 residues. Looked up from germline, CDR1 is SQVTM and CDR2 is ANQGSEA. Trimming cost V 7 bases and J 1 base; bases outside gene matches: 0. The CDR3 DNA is TGCAGCGGACTAGCGGGGGGCACAGATACGCAGTATTTT. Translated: CSGLAGGTDTQYF.

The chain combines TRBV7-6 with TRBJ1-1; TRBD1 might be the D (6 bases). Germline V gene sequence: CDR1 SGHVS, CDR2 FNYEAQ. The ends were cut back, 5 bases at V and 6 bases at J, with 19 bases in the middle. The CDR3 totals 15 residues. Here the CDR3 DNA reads TGTGCCAGCAGCCCTAAACACAGGGTCTCACCTGAAGCTTTCTTT. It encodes CASSPKHRVSPEAFF.

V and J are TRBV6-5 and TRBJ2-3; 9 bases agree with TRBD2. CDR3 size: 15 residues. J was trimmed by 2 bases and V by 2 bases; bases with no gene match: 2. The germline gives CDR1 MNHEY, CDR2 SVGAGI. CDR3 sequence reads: CASSYIAGDTDTQYF. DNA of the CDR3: TGTGCCAGCAGTTACATAGCGGGGGACACAGATACGCAGTATTTT.

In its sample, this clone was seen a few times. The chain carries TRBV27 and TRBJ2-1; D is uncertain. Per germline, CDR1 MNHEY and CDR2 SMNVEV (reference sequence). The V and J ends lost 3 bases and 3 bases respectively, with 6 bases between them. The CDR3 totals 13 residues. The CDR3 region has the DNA TGTGCCAGCAGTTTGGCCAACTACAATGAGCAGTTCTTC. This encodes CASSLANYNEQFF.

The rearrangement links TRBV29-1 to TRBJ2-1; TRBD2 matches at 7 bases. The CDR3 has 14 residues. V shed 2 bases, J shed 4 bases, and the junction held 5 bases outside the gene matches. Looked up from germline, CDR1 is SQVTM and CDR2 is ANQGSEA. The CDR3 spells CSVETRGKYNEQFF. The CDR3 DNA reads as TGCAGCGTTGAAACGCGGGGGAAGTACAATGAGCAGTTCTTC.

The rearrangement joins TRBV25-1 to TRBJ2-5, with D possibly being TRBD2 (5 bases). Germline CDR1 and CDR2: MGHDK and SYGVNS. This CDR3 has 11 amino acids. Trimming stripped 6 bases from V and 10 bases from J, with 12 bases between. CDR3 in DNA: TGTGCCAGCAGCTCCCCTCGGGGCCAGTACTTC. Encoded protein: CASSSPRGQYF.

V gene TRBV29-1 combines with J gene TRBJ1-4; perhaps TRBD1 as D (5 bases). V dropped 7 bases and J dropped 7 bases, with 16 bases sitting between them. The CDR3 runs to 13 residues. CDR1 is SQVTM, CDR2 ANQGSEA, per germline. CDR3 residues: CSGIDSYREKLFF. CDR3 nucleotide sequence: TGCAGCGGGATCGACAGCTACCGTGAAAAACTGTTTTTT. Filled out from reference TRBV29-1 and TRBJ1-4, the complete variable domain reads SAVISQKPSRDICQRGTSLTIQCQVDSQVTMMFWYRQQPGQSLTLIATANQGSEATYESGFVIDKFPISRPNLTFSTLTVSNMSPEDSSIYLCSGIDSYREKLFFGSGTQLSVL.

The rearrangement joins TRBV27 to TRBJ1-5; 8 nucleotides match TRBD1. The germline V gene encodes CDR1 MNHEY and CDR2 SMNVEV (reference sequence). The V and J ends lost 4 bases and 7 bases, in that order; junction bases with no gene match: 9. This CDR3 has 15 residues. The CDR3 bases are TGTGCCAGCAGTTCTCTCGGACAGGGATACCAGCCCCAGCATTTT. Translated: CASSSLGQGYQPQHF.

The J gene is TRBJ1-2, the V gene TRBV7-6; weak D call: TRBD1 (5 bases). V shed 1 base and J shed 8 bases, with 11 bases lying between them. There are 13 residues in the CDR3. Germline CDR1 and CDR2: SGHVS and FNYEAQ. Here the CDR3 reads CASSLGGGEGYTF. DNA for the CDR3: TGTGCCAGCAGCTTAGGTGGAGGGGAAGGCTACACCTTC.

The CDR3 coding sequence is TGTGCCAGCAGGAGGGAGCCCCCGGTGGATACGCAGTATTTT. Translation gives CASRREPPVDTQYF. The chain employs TRBV6-4 and TRBJ2-3; D might be TRBD2 (5 bases). The length of the CDR3 is 14 residues. Trimming stripped 6 bases from V and 6 bases from J, with 16 bases between. Per the germline V gene, CDR1 is MRHNA and CDR2 is SNTAGT.

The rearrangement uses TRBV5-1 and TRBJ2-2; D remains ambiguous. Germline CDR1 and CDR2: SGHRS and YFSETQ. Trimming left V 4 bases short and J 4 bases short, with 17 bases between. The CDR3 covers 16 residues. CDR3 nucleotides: TGCGCCAGCAGCCCAGGCCCCCCACCGAGCACCGGGGAGCTGTTTTTT. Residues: CASSPGPPPSTGELFF. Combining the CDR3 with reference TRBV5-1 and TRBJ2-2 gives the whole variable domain KAGVTQTPRYLIKTRGQQVTLSCSPISGHRSVSWYQQTPGQGLQFLFEYFSETQRNKGNFPGRFSGRQFSNSRSEMNVSTLELGDSALYLCASSPGPPPSTGELFFGEGSRLTVL.

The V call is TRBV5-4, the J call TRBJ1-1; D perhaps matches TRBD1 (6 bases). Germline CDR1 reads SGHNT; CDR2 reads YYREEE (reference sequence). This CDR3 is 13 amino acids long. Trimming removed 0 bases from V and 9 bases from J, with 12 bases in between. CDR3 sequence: CASSLEIGTKAFF. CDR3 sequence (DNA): TGTGCCAGCAGCTTGGAGATAGGGACAAAAGCTTTCTTT. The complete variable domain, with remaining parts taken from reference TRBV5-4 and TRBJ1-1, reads ETGVTQSPTHLIKTRGQQVTLRCSSQSGHNTVSWYQQALGQGPQFIFQYYREEENGRGNFPPRFSGLQFPNYSSELNVNALELDDSALYLCASSLEIGTKAFFGQGTRLTVV.

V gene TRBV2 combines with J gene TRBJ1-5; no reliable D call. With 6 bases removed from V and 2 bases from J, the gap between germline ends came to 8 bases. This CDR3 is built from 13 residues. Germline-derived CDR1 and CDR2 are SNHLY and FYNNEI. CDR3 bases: TGTGCCAGCAGCTCCGAGGGCAATCAGCCCCAGCATTTT. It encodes CASSSEGNQPQHF.

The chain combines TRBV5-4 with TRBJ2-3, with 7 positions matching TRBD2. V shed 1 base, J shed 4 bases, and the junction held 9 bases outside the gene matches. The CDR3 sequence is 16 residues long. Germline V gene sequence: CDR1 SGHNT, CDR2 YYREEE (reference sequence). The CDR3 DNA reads TGTGCCAGCAGCTTGTGGGGGGAGGGCCCCGCAGATACGCAGTATTTT. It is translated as CASSLWGEGPADTQYF.

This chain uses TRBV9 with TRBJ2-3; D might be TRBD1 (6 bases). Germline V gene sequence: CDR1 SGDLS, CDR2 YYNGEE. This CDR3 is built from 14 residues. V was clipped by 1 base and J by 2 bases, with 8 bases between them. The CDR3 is CASSVNRVTDTQYF. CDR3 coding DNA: TGTGCCAGCAGCGTAAACAGGGTCACAGATACGCAGTATTTT.

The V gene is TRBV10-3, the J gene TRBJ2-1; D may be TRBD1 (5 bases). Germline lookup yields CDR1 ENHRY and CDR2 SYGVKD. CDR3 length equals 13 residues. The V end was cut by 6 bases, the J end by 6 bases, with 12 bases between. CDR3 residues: CAIRTEKFNEQFF. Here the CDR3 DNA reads TGTGCCATCAGGACAGAGAAATTCAATGAGCAGTTCTTC.

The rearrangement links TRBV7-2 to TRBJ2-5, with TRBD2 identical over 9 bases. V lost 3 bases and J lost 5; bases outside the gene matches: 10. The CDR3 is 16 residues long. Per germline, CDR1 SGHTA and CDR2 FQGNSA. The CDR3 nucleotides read TGTGCCAGCAGCTTCGATCGTCTAGCGGGACGGGAGACCCAGTACTTC. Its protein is CASSFDRLAGRETQYF.

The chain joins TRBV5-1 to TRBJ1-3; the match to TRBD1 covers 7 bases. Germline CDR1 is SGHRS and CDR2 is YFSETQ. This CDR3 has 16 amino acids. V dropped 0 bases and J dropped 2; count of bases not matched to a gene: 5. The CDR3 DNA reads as TGCGCCAGCAGCTTGGCCAGGGGGAGTGCTGGAAACACCATATATTTT. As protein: CASSLARGSAGNTIYF.

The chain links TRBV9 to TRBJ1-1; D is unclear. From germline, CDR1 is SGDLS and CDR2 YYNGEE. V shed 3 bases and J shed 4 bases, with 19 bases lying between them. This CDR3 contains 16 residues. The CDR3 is CASSATGFIDTTEAFF. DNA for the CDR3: TGTGCCAGCAGCGCAACCGGGTTTATTGATACCACTGAAGCTTTCTTT.

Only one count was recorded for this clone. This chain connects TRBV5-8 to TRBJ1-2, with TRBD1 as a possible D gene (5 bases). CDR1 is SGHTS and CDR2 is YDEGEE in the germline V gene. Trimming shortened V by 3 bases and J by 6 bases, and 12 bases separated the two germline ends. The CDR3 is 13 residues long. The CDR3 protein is CASSWGVGDGYTF. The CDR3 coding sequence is TGTGCCAGCAGCTGGGGGGTCGGAGATGGCTACACCTTC.